This TCR beta chain is drawn from a study of blood T cells in healthy people across ages. Points from the study as a whole: Getting older went along with TCR beta diversity per million T cells dropping roughly linearly. Naive CD4+ cells and diversity were both higher in long-lived donors than in aged donors.

A few counts support this clonotype. Antigen unknown. PCR was performed a second time for about 7 to 11 cycles using a sample-barcoded 5' primer and a J-beta primer mix. Each cDNA molecule was tagged by a template-switch adaptor that had 12 random nucleotides. Each CDR3 protein gets one entry after TCRdb re-called the 5' RACE reads with MiXCR. Altogether around 600,000 distinct CDR3 sequences are present, around 48% being singletons, with the ten largest covering approximately 23%. The specimen sequenced was blood. The sequence derives from an elderly man in good health.

The CDR3 DNA reads as TGCGCCAGCAGCCAATCACCGGGACAAAGGGTTGAGCAGTTCTTC. Translation gives CASSQSPGQRVEQFF. The J gene is TRBJ2-1, the V gene TRBV4-1; TRBD1 is a possible D gene (6 bases). Trimming took 2 bases from V and 9 from J, leaving 17 bases between them. The CDR3 runs 15 residues. Germline V CDR1 and CDR2: MGHRA, YSYEKL.